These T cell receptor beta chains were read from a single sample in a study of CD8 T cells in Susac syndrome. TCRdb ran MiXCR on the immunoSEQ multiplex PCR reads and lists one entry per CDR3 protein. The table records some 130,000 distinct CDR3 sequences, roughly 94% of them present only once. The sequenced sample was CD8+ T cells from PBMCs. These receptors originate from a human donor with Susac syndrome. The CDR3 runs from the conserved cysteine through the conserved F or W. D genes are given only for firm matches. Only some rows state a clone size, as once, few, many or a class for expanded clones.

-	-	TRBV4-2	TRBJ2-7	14	TGTGCCAGCAGCCAAGAGCTAGTCCTTTACGAGCAGTACTTC	CASSQELVLYEQYF
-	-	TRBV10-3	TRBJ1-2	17	TGTGCCATCAGTGATTTGGGGGGTGAGGAATCGTCGCGGGGCTACACCTTC	CAISDLGGEESSRGYTF
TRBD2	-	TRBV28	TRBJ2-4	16	TGTGCCAGCAGGCCAACTAGCGGGAGGGTATTTGACATTCAGTACTTC	CASRPTSGRVFDIQYF
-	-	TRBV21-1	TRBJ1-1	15	TGTGCCAGCACCATGGTTTACAGGGGGCTCTCAAAAGCTTTCTTT	CASTMVYRGLSKAFF
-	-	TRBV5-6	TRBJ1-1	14	TGTGCCAGCAGCTTGAACTGGAAGAACACTGAAGCTTTCTTT	CASSLNWKNTEAFF
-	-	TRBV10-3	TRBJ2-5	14	TGTGCCATCAGCGAGGGTGGGGGAACGAAGACCCAGTACTTC	CAISEGGGTKTQYF
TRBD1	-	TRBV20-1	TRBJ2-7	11	TGCAGTGCTCCCGACAGGGTCGAGCAGTACTTC	CSAPDRVEQYF
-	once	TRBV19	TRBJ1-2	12	TGTGCCAGTAGTTACGCCAACTATGGCTACACCTTC	CASSYANYGYTF
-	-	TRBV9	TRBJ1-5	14	TGTGCCAGCAGCACCCGGGACAGCAATCAGCCCCAGCATTTT	CASSTRDSNQPQHF
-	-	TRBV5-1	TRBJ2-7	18	TGCGCCAGCAGCTTTATTCCAGGGGAAGGGTTTCTTATCTACGAGCAGTACTTC	CASSFIPGEGFLIYEQYF
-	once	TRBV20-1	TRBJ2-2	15	TGCAGTGCTAGAGATGATAGGGCCAACACCGGGGAGCTGTTTTTT	CSARDDRANTGELFF
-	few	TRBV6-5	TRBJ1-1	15	TGTGCCAGCAGGTATACCCAGGGCTTGAACACTGAAGCTTTCTTT	CASRYTQGLNTEAFF
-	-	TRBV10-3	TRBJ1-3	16	TGTGCCATCAGTGAGTCCTCCAGGGTTACCGGAAACACCATATATTTT	CAISESSRVTGNTIYF